The clone carrying this TCR beta chain was seen many times. One entry per CDR3 protein results from TCRdb running MiXCR on the 5' RACE reads. This sample has roughly 130,000 distinct CDR3 sequences, with 7.5% to 9.5% found just once. The sample belongs to a study of CD8 T cells in ankylosing spondylitis. V gave up 3 bases and J gave up 5 bases, with 11 bases separating them. The germline gives CDR1 ENHRY, CDR2 SYGVKD. The CDR3 spans 14 residues. The TCR sequence derives from a male donor with ankylosing spondylitis. The chain joins TRBV10-3 to TRBJ1-5; a possible D gene is TRBD1 (6 bases). Material for sequencing was synovial fluid, either unsorted or a sorted T cell fraction (not recorded which). The CDR3 bases are TGTGCCATCAGTGAAGAGGGGGGGGATCAGCCCCAGCATTTT. Encoded protein: CAISEEGGDQPQHF.